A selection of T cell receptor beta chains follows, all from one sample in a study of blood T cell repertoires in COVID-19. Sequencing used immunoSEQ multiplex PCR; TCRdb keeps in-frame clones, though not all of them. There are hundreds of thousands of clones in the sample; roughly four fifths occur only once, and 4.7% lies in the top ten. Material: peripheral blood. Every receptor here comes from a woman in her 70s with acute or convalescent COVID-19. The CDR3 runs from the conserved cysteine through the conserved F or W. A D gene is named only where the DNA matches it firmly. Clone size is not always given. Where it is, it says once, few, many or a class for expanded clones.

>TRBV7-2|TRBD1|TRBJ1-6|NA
TGTGCCAGCAGCTCAACGGGACAGGGTTATTCACCCCTCCACTTT
CASSSTGQGYSPLHF
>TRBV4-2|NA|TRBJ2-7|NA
TGTGCCAGCAGCCAAGCAACCAGGGGTTCGGGCTACGAGCAGTACTTC
CASSQATRGSGYEQYF
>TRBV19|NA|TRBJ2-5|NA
TGTGCCAGTAGTACGTATATCCAAGAGACCCAGTACTTC
CASSTYIQETQYF
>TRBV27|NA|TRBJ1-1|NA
TGTGCCAGCAGTCGTCCAGGGTCCAGGATGGACACTGAAGCTTTCTTT
CASSRPGSRMDTEAFF
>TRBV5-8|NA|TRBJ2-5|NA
TGTGCCAGCAGCTTGGGATCCGGGGGAGCCCAAGAGACCCAGTACTTC
CASSLGSGGAQETQYF
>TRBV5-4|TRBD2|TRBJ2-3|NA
TGTGCCAGCAGCCTCCCGGGACTAGAGGCAGATACGCAGTATTTT
CASSLPGLEADTQYF
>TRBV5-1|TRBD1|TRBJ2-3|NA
TGCGCCAGCAGCCCTGACAGGGACACAGATACGCAGTATTTT
CASSPDRDTDTQYF
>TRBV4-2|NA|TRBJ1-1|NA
TGTGCCAGCAGCCCAGAGACAGCGTACACTGAAGCTTTCTTT
CASSPETAYTEAFF
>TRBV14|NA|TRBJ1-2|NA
TGTGCCAGCAGCCAAGCGTCCGGTTTGAATGGCTACACCTTC
CASSQASGLNGYTF
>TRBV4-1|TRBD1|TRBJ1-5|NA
TGCGCCAGCAGCCAAGAAGGGGCGCAGGGGGCCGCTCAGCCCCAGCATTTT
CASSQEGAQGAAQPQHF
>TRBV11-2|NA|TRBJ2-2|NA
TGTGCCAGCAGCTTTCAAAACACCGGGGAGCTGTTTTTT
CASSFQNTGELFF
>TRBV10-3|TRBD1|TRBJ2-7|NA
TGTGCCATCAGTGTGGACAGGGTCTACGAGCAGTACTTC
CAISVDRVYEQYF
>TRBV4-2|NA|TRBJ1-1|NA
TGTGCCAGCAGCCGAGATCGGGGTCGAACTGAAGCTTTCTTT
CASSRDRGRTEAFF
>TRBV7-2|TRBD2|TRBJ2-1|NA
TGTGCCAGCTGCTTTAGGCTAGCGGGGGGCAGCTCCTACAATGAGCAGTTCTTC
CASCFRLAGGSSYNEQFF
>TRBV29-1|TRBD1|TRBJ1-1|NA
TGCAGCGTGAAAGAACAGGGGGCAGCGAACACTGAAGCTTTCTTT
CSVKEQGAANTEAFF
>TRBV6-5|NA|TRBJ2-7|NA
TGTGCCAGCACTCCGGGATTGGAGAGGTACGAGCAGTACTTC
CASTPGLERYEQYF
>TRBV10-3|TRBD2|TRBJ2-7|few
TGTGCCATCAGTGACGGGGTAGCGGGGGCCTACGAGCAGTACTTC
CAISDGVAGAYEQYF
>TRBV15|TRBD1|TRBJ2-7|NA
TGTGCCACCAGCCCCGAACCCTCCGGACAGGGAAGAGGCTACGAGCAGTACTTC
CATSPEPSGQGRGYEQYF
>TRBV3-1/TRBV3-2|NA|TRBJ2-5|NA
TGTGCCAGCAGCCAAGAATCGTGGGGGCGCTGGGAGACCCAGTACTTC
CASSQESWGRWETQYF
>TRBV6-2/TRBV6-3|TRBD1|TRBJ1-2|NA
TGTGCCAGCAGTTCCACTACACTCCCCGGGACAGCAATCCTCTATGGCTACACCTTC
CASSSTTLPGTAILYGYTF
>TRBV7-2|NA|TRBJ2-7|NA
TGTGCCAGCAGCCCAGCGTGGTTTACAGGCGAGCAGTACTTC
CASSPAWFTGEQYF
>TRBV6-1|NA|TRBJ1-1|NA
TGTGCCAGCAGTGAAGTGGCGAACACTGAAGCTTTCTTT
CASSEVANTEAFF
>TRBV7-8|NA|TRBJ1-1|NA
TGTGCCAGCATAGGGACATCCATTTGGAAGGCTGAAGCTTTCTTT
CASIGTSIWKAEAFF
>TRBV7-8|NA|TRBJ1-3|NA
TGTGCCAGCAGCTCCGACAGGCCCTTCTCTGGAAACACCATATATTTT
CASSSDRPFSGNTIYF
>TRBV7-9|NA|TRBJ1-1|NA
TGTGCCAGCAGCTTTGGGGACATCCTTGAAGCTTTCTTT
CASSFGDILEAFF
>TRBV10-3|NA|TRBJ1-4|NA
TGTGCCATCAGTGAGTCCGGGGGGAGAGGTGAAAAACTGTTTTTT
CAISESGGRGEKLFF